These 22 T cell receptor beta chains came from one sample sequenced in a study of Graves' ophthalmopathy and Graves' hyperthyroidism. Amplified TCR beta CDR3 regions were obtained using RNA transcripts as template. Second-round multiplex PCR followed a first-round RT-PCR using HTBI primers. A single record per CDR3 protein comes from TCRdb applying MiXCR to the multiplex PCR reads. The sample shows over 500,000 distinct CDR3 sequences, over 20% of them seen only once. The source material was peripheral blood. All receptors derive from a woman younger than 35 with stable Graves' hyperthyroidism. Some clones in this sample may be carry-over from other donors' samples.

This rearrangement joins TRBV7-9 to TRBJ2-6; maybe TRBD1 (6 bases). This CDR3 is built from 15 residues. In germline, CDR1 is SEHNR, CDR2 FQNEAQ (reference sequence). The V gene lost 9 bases and the J gene lost 1 base, with 13 bases spanning the gap. The CDR3 sequence is CASRDQGSGANVLTF. Written as DNA, the CDR3 is TGTGCCAGTCGAGACCAGGGGTCTGGGGCCAACGTCCTGACTTTC. The full variable domain, with the rest looked up from reference TRBV7-9 and TRBJ2-6, is DTGVSQNPRHKITKRGQNVTFRCDPISEHNRLYWYRQTLGQGPEFLTYFQNEAQLEKSRLLSDRFSAERPKGSFSTLEIQRTEQGDSAMYLCASRDQGSGANVLTFGAGSRLTVL.

This clonotype showed up many times. The rearrangement links TRBV27 to TRBJ1-5; D remains unclear. Trimming cost V 6 bases and J 0 bases, with 9 bases left between them. The CDR3 consists of 14 residues. CDR1 is MNHEY and CDR2 is SMNVEV in the germline V gene (reference sequence). CDR3 nucleotides: TGTGCCAGCAGCTCCCAATATAGCAATCAGCCCCAGCATTTT. It translates to CASSSQYSNQPQHF.

To note about this clonotype: At one of its ends the junction is not consistent with the germline gene, which may arise from a read error. The V call is TRBV7-3, the J call TRBJ2-5, with 8 positions matching TRBD2. This CDR3 has 14 amino acids. Per germline, CDR1 SGHTA and CDR2 FQGTGA. The CDR3 region is CTSSPSGGQETQYF. CDR3 in DNA: TGTACCAGCAGCCCAAGCGGGGGCCAAGAGACCCAGTACTTC.

Turning to this clonotype: Its ends do not fully match the called genes, so a read error is possible. V usage is TRBV5-5 and J usage is TRBJ2-7, with D perhaps matching TRBD1 (7 bases). Germline V gives CDR1 SGHKS, CDR2 YYEKEE (reference sequence). The CDR3 contains 14 residues. The CDR3 nucleotides read TGTGCCAGCAGCTTGCAGGGGGGCCTCTACGAGCAGCACTTC. Protein: CASSLQGGLYEQHF.

The rearrangement joins TRBV30 to TRBJ1-1; D uncertain. Trimming shortened V by 0 bases and J by 1 base, and 6 bases separated the two germline ends. In germline, CDR1 is GTSNPN, CDR2 SVGIG (reference sequence). CDR3 length equals 13 residues. The CDR3 protein is CAWSVIGNTEAFF. The CDR3 DNA reads TGTGCCTGGAGTGTAATAGGGAACACTGAAGCTTTCTTT.

This clonotype has more than one count but fewer than ten. The V gene is TRBV6-4, the J gene TRBJ2-2; the D is unclear. The CDR3 runs to 12 residues. V was pared by 6 bases and J by 10 bases, with 12 bases between. The germline V gene has CDR1 MRHNA and CDR2 SNTAGT. CDR3: CASRLVLEELFF. CDR3 sequence (DNA): TGTGCCAGCAGGTTGGTTCTGGAGGAGCTGTTTTTT.

At least ten counts were recorded for this clonotype. V usage is TRBV28 and J usage is TRBJ2-5; D not certain. The CDR3 contains 15 residues. Per the germline V gene, CDR1 is MDHEN and CDR2 is SYDVKM. V gave up 1 base and J gave up 0 bases, with 9 bases separating them. For the CDR3, the DNA is TGTGCCAGCAGTTTATTGGCAGGAAACCAAGAGACCCAGTACTTC. It is translated as CASSLLAGNQETQYF.

This clonotype occurred many times. This chain joins TRBV20-1 and TRBJ2-7; 9 nucleotides agree with TRBD2. This CDR3 contains 12 residues. CDR1 and CDR2 from the germline V gene are DFQATT and SNEGSKA (reference sequence). V shed 8 bases and J 3 bases; nucleotides not matched to a gene: 5. Here the CDR3 reads CSITSGLYEQYF. For the CDR3, the DNA is TGCAGTATAACTAGCGGGCTCTACGAGCAGTACTTC.

With respect to this clonotype: This may be a read error: a much more frequent sequence differs by one nucleotide. The chain couples TRBV20-1 to TRBJ2-2, with D possibly being TRBD2 (6 bases). V was shortened by 3 bases and J by 6 bases, with 14 bases between the two germline ends. Germline V CDR1 and CDR2: DFQATT, SNEGSKA (reference sequence). The CDR3 runs to 14 residues. CDR3 protein: CSASPGSFPGELFF. The CDR3 region has the DNA TGCAGTGCTAGTCCCGGGAGTTTCCCCGGGGAGCTGTTTTTT.

This clonotype was counted ten times or more. The CDR3 sequence is CASSDGARGQETQYF. DNA for the CDR3: TGTGCCAGCAGTGATGGGGCCCGGGGCCAAGAGACCCAGTACTTC. The V call is TRBV6-1, the J call TRBJ2-5; D may correspond to TRBD1 or TRBD2 (5 bases each). This CDR3 region has 15 residues. In germline, CDR1 is MNHNS, CDR2 SASEGT. V was cut by 3 bases and J by 1 base, with 12 bases left in between.

This clonotype appeared many times. This rearrangement joins TRBV27 to TRBJ2-5, with D perhaps TRBD2 (6 bases). Trimming took 8 bases from V and 4 from J, leaving 14 bases between them. Germline CDR1 reads MNHEY; CDR2 reads SMNVEV (reference sequence). The CDR3 is 13 residues long. The chain's CDR3 is CASRLTGVETQYF. In nucleotides, the CDR3 is TGTGCCAGCCGCCTTACGGGGGTAGAGACCCAGTACTTC.

A few counts support this clonotype. This chain's CDR3 is CASSSQGPQETQYF. The CDR3 nucleotides read TGTGCCAGCAGTTCACAGGGGCCGCAAGAGACCCAGTACTTC. This chain links TRBV12-3 or TRBV12-4 with TRBJ2-5; 7 bases agree with TRBD1. The CDR3 extends over 14 amino acids. The ends lost 4 bases at V and 2 bases at J; junction bases unmatched: 4.

This chain uses TRBV2 with TRBJ2-7; D is possibly TRBD1 (6 bases). The CDR3 is 15 residues long. CDR1 SNHLY and CDR2 FYNNEI come from the germline V gene. V was pared by 5 bases and J by 6 bases, with 20 bases between. Written as DNA, the CDR3 is TGTGCCAGCAGTACCCCGGGACACGGTTGGGGCGAGCAGTACTTC. It codes for CASSTPGHGWGEQYF. Using reference TRBV2 and TRBJ2-7 for the parts outside the CDR3, the full variable domain is EPEVTQTPSHQVTQMGQEVILRCVPISNHLYFYWYRQILGQKVEFLVSFYNNEISEKSEIFDDQFSVERPDGSNFTLKIRSTKLEDSAMYFCASSTPGHGWGEQYFGPGTRLTVT.

This clonotype was seen a handful of times. The chain has TRBV2 and TRBJ1-2, with D unclear. Trimming left V 6 bases short and J 8 bases short, with 16 bases between. This CDR3 region has 13 residues. Germline CDR1 and CDR2: SNHLY and FYNNEI. As DNA, the CDR3 is TGTGCCAGCAGGGTAGGACCCGGAAGGGGCTACACCTTC. This sequence encodes CASRVGPGRGYTF.

This rearrangement joins TRBV5-6 to TRBJ1-5; possibly TRBD1 for D (5 bases). The germline gives CDR1 SGHDT, CDR2 YYEEEE. The length of the CDR3 is 18 residues. V was pared by 4 bases and J by 6 bases, with 26 bases between. CDR3 DNA sequence: TGTGCCAGCAGCGACTATACCACGGTCCGGAGGGGCTTTCAGCCCCAGCATTTT. It codes for CASSDYTTVRRGFQPQHF.

The chain is built from TRBV6-5 and TRBJ2-7; 8 bases map to TRBD1. Per germline, CDR1 MNHEY and CDR2 SVGAGI. The CDR3 spans 15 residues. J was trimmed by 7 bases and V by 2 bases; bases with no gene match: 10. The CDR3: CASSYRGQGAGEQYF. The DNA of the CDR3 is TGTGCCAGCAGTTACAGGGGGCAGGGGGCAGGTGAGCAGTACTTC.

About this clonotype itself: Because it lacks the conserved phenylalanine or tryptophan at the end, this CDR3 is likely a read error. The chain carries TRBV18 and TRBJ1-6, with 7 positions matching TRBD1. The CDR3 runs 14 residues. Germline V gene lookup returns CDR1 KGHSH and CDR2 LQKENI. Unmatched junction bases numbered 2, after V lost 4 bases and J lost 5 bases. The CDR3, as DNA: TGTGCCAGCTCACGGGGACAGCATAATTCACCCCTCCACCTT. Encoded protein: CASSRGQHNSPLHL.

There are a few counts of this clonotype. This rearrangement joins TRBV6-1 to TRBJ1-2; TRBD1 aligns across 8 bases. Trimming took 6 bases from V and 5 from J; bases not matched to a gene: 8. This CDR3 is built from 14 residues. From germline, CDR1 is MNHNS and CDR2 SASEGT. CDR3 bases: TGTGCCAGCAGGGTGGGACAGGTATTATATGGCTACACCTTC. Its protein is CASRVGQVLYGYTF.

This clonotype was recorded a few times. The chain employs TRBV28 and TRBJ1-2; 8 bases are a match to TRBD1. Germline CDR1 reads MDHEN; CDR2 reads SYDVKM. Trimming took 1 base from V and 5 from J; bases not matched to a gene: 12. This CDR3 spans 17 amino acids. As DNA, the CDR3 is TGTGCCAGCAGTTTATTGTGGCAGGGGGCCCCAAAGTATGGCTACACCTTC. It encodes CASSLLWQGAPKYGYTF.

This chain joins TRBV7-9 and TRBJ2-7; 8 nucleotides line up with TRBD2. V lost 5 bases to trimming and J lost 6 bases; unmatched junction nucleotides: 6. This CDR3 is built from 13 residues. Germline values: CDR1 SEHNR, CDR2 FQNEAQ (reference sequence). The CDR3 here is CASSPGGFGEQYF. CDR3 sequence (DNA): TGTGCCAGCAGCCCGGGAGGGTTTGGCGAGCAGTACTTC. Based on the CDR3 plus reference TRBV7-9 and TRBJ2-7, the full variable domain is DTGVSQNPRHKITKRGQNVTFRCDPISEHNRLYWYRQTLGQGPEFLTYFQNEAQLEKSRLLSDRFSAERPKGSFSTLEIQRTEQGDSAMYLCASSPGGFGEQYFGPGTRLTVT.

At least ten counts were recorded for this clonotype. V and J are TRBV29-1 and TRBJ2-5, with D possibly TRBD1 on 6 matching bases. Germline V lookup: CDR1 SQVTM, CDR2 ANQGSEA. V shed 7 bases and J shed 5 bases, with 14 bases lying between them. CDR3 size: 12 residues. As DNA, the CDR3 is TGCAGCGCAGGGGTTTCGGGGGAGACCCAGTACTTC. Translating gives CSAGVSGETQYF.

This clonotype was seen repeatedly, ten times or more. The V gene is TRBV20-1, the J gene TRBJ2-7; tentative D call: TRBD1 (7 bases). V lost 5 bases, J lost 5 bases, and 16 bases lay in between. The V gene's germline CDR1 is DFQATT and CDR2 SNEGSKA (reference sequence). The CDR3 contains 13 residues. The CDR3 DNA reads TGCAGTGCTCCTCGACAGGGAGGTAACGAGCAGTACTTC. Translated: CSAPRQGGNEQYF.